The rows below give T cell receptor beta chains drawn from one sample of a study of cytomegalovirus exposure and HLA in healthy donors. Measured with immunoSEQ multiplex PCR; TCRdb has only the in-frame clones, and not every one. Of roughly 280,000 clones detected, about 86% appear once; the ten largest clones hold approximately 1%. Source material: PBMCs. The receptors stem from a woman between 18 and 30 years old in good health and CMV-seronegative. CDR3s include the opening cysteine and the closing phenylalanine or tryptophan. A D gene is named only where the DNA matches it firmly. Not every row has a clone size; where given, it reads once, few, many or a size class.

v_call	j_call	clone_size	d_call	cdr3_nt	cdr3_aa
TRBV4-1	TRBJ2-1	.	TRBD1	TGCGCCAGCAGCCAAGGGGACAGGGGGTACAATGAGCAGTTCTTC	CASSQGDRGYNEQFF
TRBV7-2	TRBJ1-3	.	TRBD1	TGTGCCAGCAGCTTAGCCCAGGGGGCAGGAGGAAACACCATATATTTT	CASSLAQGAGGNTIYF
TRBV7-8	TRBJ2-5	.	.	TGTGCCAGCAGCTTAGGTCTAAAGGAGACCCAGTACTTC	CASSLGLKETQYF
TRBV6-5	TRBJ1-5	.	.	TGTGCCAGCAGTTACCACGGTCAGCCCCAGCATTTT	CASSYHGQPQHF
TRBV6-1	TRBJ1-1	.	.	TGTGCCAGCTTCCGTCCGAGGAACACTGAAGCTTTCTTT	CASFRPRNTEAFF
TRBV6-5	TRBJ2-7	once	.	TGTGCCAGCAGTTACGATTACCAGGTGAGCTCCTACGAGCAGTACTTC	CASSYDYQVSSYEQYF
TRBV19	TRBJ1-2	few	.	TGTGCCAGTAGTATAACCCAACAGAACTATGGCTACACCTTC	CASSITQQNYGYTF
TRBV5-1	TRBJ2-7	.	.	TGCGCCAGCAGCCAAGCAAATACAGGCTACGAGCAGTACTTC	CASSQANTGYEQYF
TRBV5-8	TRBJ2-4	.	.	TGTGCCAGCAGCCCGGCGGACATTCAGTACTTC	CASSPADIQYF
TRBV18	TRBJ2-1	many	TRBD1	TGTGCCAGCTCACCAGAGCAGGGGGCCTCGGGTGAGCAGTTCTTC	CASSPEQGASGEQFF
TRBV9	TRBJ1-4	.	TRBD1	TGTGCCAGCAGCGAGACAGGGGGCACTGAAAAACTGTTTTTT	CASSETGGTEKLFF
TRBV7-2	TRBJ1-1	once	.	TGTGCCAGCAGCTTGACCCGAGGGGGCACTGAAGCTTTCTTT	CASSLTRGGTEAFF
TRBV4-1	TRBJ1-5	.	TRBD1	TGCGCCAGCAGCCCAGACAGGGGAGATGAGAGCAATCAGCCCCAGCATTTT	CASSPDRGDESNQPQHF
TRBV7-3	TRBJ1-2	few	.	TGTGCCAGCAGCTTATGGGGGGGCAACTATGGCTACACCTTC	CASSLWGGNYGYTF
TRBV19	TRBJ2-1	once	.	TGTGCCAGTAGTATCCAGTCCTACAATGAGCAGTTCTTC	CASSIQSYNEQFF
TRBV28	TRBJ2-1	.	.	TGTGCCAGCAGTCCTTTACAGGCCCAACAAAACAATGAGCAGTTCTTC	CASSPLQAQQNNEQFF
TRBV7-2	TRBJ2-3	few	TRBD2	TGTGCCAGCAGGCCCACTAGCGGCACAGATACGCAGTATTTT	CASRPTSGTDTQYF
TRBV7-8	TRBJ2-5	.	.	TGTGCCAGCAGCCTGCAAGAGACCCAGTACTTC	CASSLQETQYF
TRBV11-3	TRBJ2-6	once	.	TGTGCCAGCAGTAGATCACTCTCTGGGGCCAACGTCCTGACTTTC	CASSRSLSGANVLTF
TRBV28	TRBJ1-6	.	TRBD1	TGTGCCAGCAGTTTTTCGGCAGGGGGAAATTCACCCCTCCACTTT	CASSFSAGGNSPLHF
TRBV27	TRBJ2-3	.	TRBD1	TGTGCCAGCCTTCCGGGACAGCCGAGCACAGATACGCAGTATTTT	CASLPGQPSTDTQYF
TRBV18	TRBJ2-6	.	TRBD1	TGTGCCAGCTCACAAACAGGGGGTGCCTCTGGGGCCAACGTCCTGACTTTC	CASSQTGGASGANVLTF
TRBV10-2	TRBJ1-2	.	.	TGCGCCAGCAGTGAACAACCTCTCTATGGCTACACCTTC	CASSEQPLYGYTF
TRBV13	TRBJ1-2	.	.	TGTGCCAGCAGCTTAGAGGGCCCGGGCAGGGCGAATGGCTACACCTTC	CASSLEGPGRANGYTF
TRBV30	TRBJ1-4	.	TRBD1	TGTGCCTGGAGTGTACAAGGGACAGGGGCCGGGGATGAAAAACTGTTTTTT	CAWSVQGTGAGDEKLFF
TRBV19	TRBJ2-1	.	TRBD1	TGTGCCAGCGAGGACAGGGGGTCCTACAATGAGCAGTTCTTC	CASEDRGSYNEQFF
TRBV30	TRBJ1-2	.	TRBD1	TGTGCCTGGGCCGGGACAGAGTATGGCTACACCTTC	CAWAGTEYGYTF
TRBV5-1	TRBJ1-1	.	TRBD1	TGCGCCAGCAGCTGGGACAGGGGAACTGAAGCTTTCTTT	CASSWDRGTEAFF
TRBV4-3	TRBJ2-7	.	.	TGCGCCAGCAGCCCCGGACTTGGTAACCTGTACGAGCAGTACTTC	CASSPGLGNLYEQYF
TRBV11-3	TRBJ1-2	.	.	TGTGCCAGCAGCTTAGGGTGGGGGCGCGGTGGCTACACCTTC	CASSLGWGRGGYTF
TRBV5-1	TRBJ1-4	.	TRBD1	TGCGCCAGCAGCTTGATTATGAGGACAGGGGAGGAAAAACTGTTTTTT	CASSLIMRTGEEKLFF
TRBV6-5	TRBJ2-7	.	.	TGTGCCAGCAGTTATAGCCCCTACGAGCAGTACTTC	CASSYSPYEQYF
TRBV6-5	TRBJ2-3	.	TRBD2	TGTGCCAGCAGTTACTCGATCGCGGGGGGCACAGATACGCAGTATTTT	CASSYSIAGGTDTQYF
TRBV7-2	TRBJ1-2	.	TRBD1	TGTGCCAGCAGCGGGAACAGGGGGGGCTTTTATGGCTACACCTTC	CASSGNRGGFYGYTF
TRBV7-6	TRBJ2-1	.	TRBD2	TGTGCCAGCAGCTTCCGACTAGCGGGGCTTTACAATGAGCAGTTCTTC	CASSFRLAGLYNEQFF
TRBV5-1	TRBJ2-7	.	TRBD2	TGCGCCAGCAGCTTGGCCGGGGGGACTCCGGCCGCCTCCTACGAGCAGTACTTC	CASSLAGGTPAASYEQYF
TRBV6-6	TRBJ1-1	once	.	TGTGCCAGCAGCCTCAGGGCGGCCAAAGCTGACACTGAAGCTTTCTTT	CASSLRAAKADTEAFF
TRBV28	TRBJ2-7	.	TRBD2	TGTGCCAGCCTATATAGCGGGGGGGCCCGCGAGCAGTACTTC	CASLYSGGAREQYF
TRBV7-3	TRBJ1-2	few	TRBD1	TGTGCCAGCAGCTTAAGGGGACAGGGAGGGTTATCGGGCTACACCTTC	CASSLRGQGGLSGYTF
TRBV30	TRBJ1-2	.	.	TGTGCCTGGAGTGTACGAGGTGCGGCTGGCTACACCTTC	CAWSVRGAAGYTF
TRBV9	TRBJ1-1	.	TRBD1	TGTGCCAGCAGCGCGGACAGGGTGAACACTGAAGCTTTCTTT	CASSADRVNTEAFF
TRBV5-1	TRBJ2-5	.	TRBD1	TGCGCCAGCAGCTTCAGGGGGCGAGAGACCCAGTACTTC	CASSFRGRETQYF
TRBV9	TRBJ1-2	few	TRBD1	TGTGCCAGCAGCACACGGACAGGGGGCAGGTCTGGCTACACCTTC	CASSTRTGGRSGYTF
TRBV6-1	TRBJ2-3	once	TRBD2	TGTGCCAGCAGTGATATGACTAGCGGGGCAGATACGCAGTATTTT	CASSDMTSGADTQYF
TRBV7-6	TRBJ1-1	.	.	TGTGCCAGCAGCTTAGACGGTACGATAAACACTGAAGCTTTCTTT	CASSLDGTINTEAFF
TRBV6-5	TRBJ2-7	.	.	TGTGCCAGCAAAGAAAGACAGGCAGCCTCCTACGAGCAGTACTTC	CASKERQAASYEQYF
TRBV5-3	TRBJ1-5	.	.	TGTGCCAGGTCTAAGGGGAGTGCAGGGGCCTCCAATCAGCCCCAGCATTTT	CARSKGSAGASNQPQHF
TRBV7-6	TRBJ2-7	.	TRBD1	TGTGCCAGCAGCTTAGGACTTGGACAGGGAGCCTACGAGCAGTACTTC	CASSLGLGQGAYEQYF
TRBV4-3	TRBJ1-1	.	.	TGCGCCAGCAGCCACCCTATGTCGGGGGGCACTGAAGCTTTCTTT	CASSHPMSGGTEAFF
TRBV27	TRBJ2-6	few	TRBD1	TGTGCCAGCAGTTTATCCAGGGACAGACTCTCTGGGGCCAACGTCCTGACTTTC	CASSLSRDRLSGANVLTF
TRBV25-1	TRBJ1-1	.	.	TGTGCCAGCAGTGAAGGCCGGGTATTGAACACTGAAGCTTTCTTT	CASSEGRVLNTEAFF